The subject of this entry is one T cell receptor (beta chain). This record belongs to a study of regulatory T cells in long-lasting Graves disease. The sample's time point: newly diagnosed GD, antithyroid drugs for less than 3 months. Scientists built the TCR library using RNA that was extracted from PBMCs. Both iRepertoire HTBI primers and Arm-PCR of CDR3 regions were used to build the TCR beta libraries. TCRdb re-derived calls from the multiplex PCR reads in MiXCR, one entry per CDR3 protein. The sample lists around 470,000 distinct CDR3 sequences, 12% to 15% occurring once. The CDR3 runs 14 residues. Trimming took off 0 bases at V and 7 bases at J, with 12 bases between the two ends. Germline loops: CDR1 SQVTM, CDR2 ANQGSEA. These data were also filed under a second study, of T cells in Graves' hyperthyroidism and ophthalmopathy.

The chain recombines TRBV29-1 with TRBJ1-4, with a tentative D call TRBD1 (6 bases). The material sequenced was peripheral blood mononuclear cells (PBMCs), taken at new diagnosis, from a patient treated with antithyroid drugs. The sequence came from a woman in her forties or fifties with Graves disease. Here the CDR3 DNA reads TGCAGCGTTGAAGATGCGACAGGCAGTGAAAAACTGTTTTTT. It yields the protein CSVEDATGSEKLFF.